The 14 T cell receptor beta chains listed next were all sequenced from one sample in a study of blood T cell repertoires in COVID-19. TCRdb's table, derived via immunoSEQ multiplex PCR, lists solely in-frame clones and lacks some. The sample lists around 42,000 clones; more than 75% were seen once. Sequencing was performed on peripheral blood. The receptors derive from a woman aged 70-85 years in a cohort sampled during active COVID-19.

The chain couples TRBV6-2 or TRBV6-3 to TRBJ2-2, with 9 bases matching TRBD2. Germline V gene sequence: CDR1 MNHEY, CDR2 SVGEGT. Trimming cost V 6 bases and J 1 base; bases outside gene matches: 3. This CDR3 region has 15 residues. In nucleotides, the CDR3 is TGTGCCAGCAGCCTACTAGCGGGGAACACCGGGGAGCTGTTTTTT. Amino acids: CASSLLAGNTGELFF.

The chain couples TRBV27 to TRBJ1-6, with 9 positions matching TRBD1. This CDR3 contains 16 residues. Germline CDR1 MNHEY, CDR2 SMNVEV (reference sequence). V shed 5 bases and J 9 bases; nucleotides not matched to a gene: 11. For the CDR3, the DNA is TGTGCCAGCAGTCAACTCTCGACAGGGGGTCGTTCACCCCTCCACTTT. It is translated as CASSQLSTGGRSPLHF.

This sequence joins TRBV19 and TRBJ1-5, with D uncertain. The V gene lost 5 bases and the J gene lost 5 bases, with 7 bases spanning the gap. CDR1 is LNHDA and CDR2 is SQIVND in the germline V gene (reference sequence). CDR3 size: 12 residues. The CDR3 reads CASSELDQPQHF. The CDR3, as DNA: TGTGCCAGTAGTGAACTGGATCAGCCCCAGCATTTT.

The V and J genes are TRBV29-1 and TRBJ2-3; 7 bases align to TRBD2. This CDR3 comprises 12 residues. Germline CDR1 SQVTM, CDR2 ANQGSEA. Unmatched junction bases numbered 4, after V lost 3 bases and J lost 7 bases. The CDR3 spells CSVEREWNTQYF. The CDR3 nucleotides are TGCAGCGTTGAGCGGGAGTGGAATACGCAGTATTTT.

This chain uses TRBV12-3 or TRBV12-4 with TRBJ2-7; D gene ambiguous. Trimming removed 6 bases at V and 1 base at J, with 10 bases between. This CDR3 has 13 amino acids. CDR3 DNA: TGTGCCAGCAGCCCCTCTGTTTCCTACGAGCAGTACTTC. Translation: CASSPSVSYEQYF.

Relative to its sample, this clone is medium-sized. Other DNA sequences of this sample code for an identical CDR3. V usage is TRBV7-2 and J usage is TRBJ2-7, with 10 bases identical to TRBD2. The CDR3 contains 16 residues. V trimming: 0 bases; J trimming: 0 bases; junction bases outside the gene matches: 2. From germline, CDR1 is SGHTA and CDR2 FQGNSA. The CDR3 bases are TGTGCCAGCAGCTTAGCGGCTAGCGGGAGCTCCTACGAGCAGTACTTC. Protein sequence: CASSLAASGSSYEQYF.

This sequence joins TRBV28 and TRBJ2-7; TRBD2 aligns across 13 bases. V gave up 4 bases and J gave up 5 bases; unmatched junction bases: 5. The germline gives CDR1 MDHEN, CDR2 SYDVKM. This CDR3 spans 15 amino acids. The CDR3: CASSSPGLAGDEQYF. The CDR3 DNA follows: TGTGCCAGCAGTTCCCCCGGACTAGCGGGAGACGAGCAGTACTTC.

The gene calls are TRBV14 and TRBJ2-5; TRBD1 aligns across 8 bases. V shed 4 bases and J 4 bases; nucleotides not matched to a gene: 11. This CDR3 contains 16 residues. Looked up from germline, CDR1 is SGHDN and CDR2 is FVKESK. CDR3 coding DNA: TGTGCCAGCAGCCCTGGACAGGGAGGTCGTATAGAGACCCAGTACTTC. Its translation: CASSPGQGGRIETQYF.

The chain couples TRBV6-5 to TRBJ1-2; D is unclear. Germline V CDR1 and CDR2: MNHEY, SVGAGI. This CDR3 region has 13 residues. V lost 6 bases, J lost 4 bases, and 12 bases lay in between. CDR3 in amino acids: CASREAGFYGYTF. CDR3 nucleotides: TGTGCCAGCAGGGAGGCAGGATTCTATGGCTACACCTTC.

The V gene is TRBV2, the J gene TRBJ2-1, with 13 bases lining up with TRBD2. The CDR3 has 16 amino acids. V gave up 5 bases and J gave up 5 bases; unmatched junction bases: 6. The germline V gene encodes CDR1 SNHLY and CDR2 FYNNEI. CDR3 sequence: CASSSELAGGNNEQFF. The CDR3 nucleotides read TGTGCCAGCAGTTCTGAACTAGCGGGAGGGAACAATGAGCAGTTCTTC.

This chain joins TRBV28 and TRBJ2-7; TRBD1 matches 7 bases. This CDR3 contains 16 residues. The germline V gene has CDR1 MDHEN and CDR2 SYDVKM. V trimming: 3 bases; J trimming: 3 bases; junction bases outside the gene matches: 11. The DNA for the CDR3 is TGTGCCAGCAGTTTTCCCCTCGGGGCAGGGGGCTACGAGCAGTACTTC. It encodes CASSFPLGAGGYEQYF.

The chain is built from TRBV28 and TRBJ1-5; no clear D gene. In germline, CDR1 is MDHEN, CDR2 SYDVKM. This CDR3 comprises 14 residues. The V end was cut by 6 bases, the J end by 1 base, with 10 bases between. CDR3 residues: CASSNRESNQPQHF. The CDR3 DNA sequence: TGTGCCAGCAGCAATAGGGAGAGCAATCAGCCCCAGCATTTT.

In this sample, this clone turned up once. The chain employs TRBV9 and TRBJ2-5; 7 bases match TRBD2. Trimming took 0 bases from V and 3 from J; bases not matched to a gene: 5. The CDR3 loop spans 15 amino acids. Germline V gene lookup returns CDR1 SGDLS and CDR2 YYNGEE. The DNA for the CDR3 is TGTGCCAGCAGCGTAGCGGGGGGTGTGGAAGAGACCCAGTACTTC. Translating gives CASSVAGGVEETQYF.

The chain links TRBV9 to TRBJ2-2; the match to TRBD2 covers 8 bases. Germline CDR1 SGDLS, CDR2 YYNGEE. CDR3 length: 17 residues. Trimming removed 3 bases from V and 7 bases from J; junction bases left unmatched: 14. CDR3 bases: TGTGCCAGCAGCGCAATGCGGGGGGATTCGGCAGGCGGGGAGCTGTTTTTT. Translating gives CASSAMRGDSAGGELFF.